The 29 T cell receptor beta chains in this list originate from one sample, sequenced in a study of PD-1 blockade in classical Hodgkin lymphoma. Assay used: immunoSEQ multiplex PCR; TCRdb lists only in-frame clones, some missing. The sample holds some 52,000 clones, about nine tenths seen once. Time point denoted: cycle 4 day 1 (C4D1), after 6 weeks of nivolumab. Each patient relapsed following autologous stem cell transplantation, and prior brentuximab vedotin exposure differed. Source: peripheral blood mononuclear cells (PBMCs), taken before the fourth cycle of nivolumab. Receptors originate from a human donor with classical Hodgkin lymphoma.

The CDR3 DNA follows: TGTGCCAGCAGCTTTCTGGGGGACGGAAACACCATATATTTT. Amino acids: CASSFLGDGNTIYF. This chain links TRBV11-2 with TRBJ1-3, with D maybe TRBD1 (5 bases). This CDR3 is built from 14 residues. V was pared by 3 bases and J by 4 bases, with 10 bases between. CDR1 and CDR2 (germline): SGHAT, FQNNGV.

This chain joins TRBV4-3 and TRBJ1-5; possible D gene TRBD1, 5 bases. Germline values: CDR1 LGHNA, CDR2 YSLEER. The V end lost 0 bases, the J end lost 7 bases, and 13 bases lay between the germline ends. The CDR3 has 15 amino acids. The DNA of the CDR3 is TGCGCCAGCAGCCAAGAGGGGGGATCTGGGCAGCCCCAGCATTTT. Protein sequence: CASSQEGGSGQPQHF.

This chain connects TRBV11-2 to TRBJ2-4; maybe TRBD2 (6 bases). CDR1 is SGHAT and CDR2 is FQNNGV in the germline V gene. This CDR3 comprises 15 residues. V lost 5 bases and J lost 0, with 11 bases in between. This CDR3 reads CASSRDFLAKNIQYF. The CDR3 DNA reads TGTGCCAGCAGCAGGGACTTCCTAGCCAAAAACATTCAGTACTTC.

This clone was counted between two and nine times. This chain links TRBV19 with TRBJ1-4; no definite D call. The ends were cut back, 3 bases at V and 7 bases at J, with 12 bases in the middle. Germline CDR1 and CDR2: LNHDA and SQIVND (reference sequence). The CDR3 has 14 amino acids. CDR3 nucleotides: TGTGCCAGTAGTATTCCTATGTGGAGTGAAAAACTGTTTTTT. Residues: CASSIPMWSEKLFF.

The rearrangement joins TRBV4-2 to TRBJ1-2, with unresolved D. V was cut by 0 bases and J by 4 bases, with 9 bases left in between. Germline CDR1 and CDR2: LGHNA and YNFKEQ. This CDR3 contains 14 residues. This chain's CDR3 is CASSQDDRSYGYTF. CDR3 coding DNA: TGTGCCAGCAGCCAAGACGACCGCTCCTATGGCTACACCTTC.

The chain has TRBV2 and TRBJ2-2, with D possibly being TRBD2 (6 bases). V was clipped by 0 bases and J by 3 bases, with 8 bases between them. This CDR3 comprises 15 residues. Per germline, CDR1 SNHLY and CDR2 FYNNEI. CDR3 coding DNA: TGTGCCAGCAGTGAAGCGGGGGGTTACACCGGGGAGCTGTTTTTT. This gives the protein CASSEAGGYTGELFF.

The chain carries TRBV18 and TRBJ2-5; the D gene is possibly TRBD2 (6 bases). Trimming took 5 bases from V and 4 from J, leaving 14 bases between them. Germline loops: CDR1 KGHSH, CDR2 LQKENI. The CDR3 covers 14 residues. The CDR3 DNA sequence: TGTGCCAGCTCAATTAGGGACTCGGGAGAGACCCAGTACTTC. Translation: CASSIRDSGETQYF. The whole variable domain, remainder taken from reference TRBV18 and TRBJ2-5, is NAGVMQNPRHLVRRRGQEARLRCSPMKGHSHVYWYRQLPEEGLKFMVYLQKENIIDESGMPKERFSAEFPKEGPSILRIQQVVRGDSAAYFCASSIRDSGETQYFGPGTRLLVL.

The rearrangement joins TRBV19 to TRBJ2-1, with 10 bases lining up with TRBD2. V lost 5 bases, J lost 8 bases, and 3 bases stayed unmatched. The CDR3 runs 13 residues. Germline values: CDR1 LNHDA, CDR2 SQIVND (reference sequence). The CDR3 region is CASSLAGEHEQFF. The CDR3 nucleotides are TGTGCCAGTAGTCTAGCGGGAGAACATGAGCAGTTCTTC.

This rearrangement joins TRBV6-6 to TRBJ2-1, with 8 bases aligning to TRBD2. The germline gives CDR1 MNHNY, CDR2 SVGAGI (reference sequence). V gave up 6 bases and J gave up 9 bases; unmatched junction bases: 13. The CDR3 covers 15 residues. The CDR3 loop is CASSISGLVTGEQFF. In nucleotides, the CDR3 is TGTGCCAGCAGCATCTCGGGACTAGTCACCGGTGAGCAGTTCTTC.

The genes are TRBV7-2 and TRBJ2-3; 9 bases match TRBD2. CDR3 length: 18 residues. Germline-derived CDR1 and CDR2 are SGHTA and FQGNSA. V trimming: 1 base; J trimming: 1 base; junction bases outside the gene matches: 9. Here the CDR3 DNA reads TGTGCCAGCAGCTTAGGCCCTGGGGTAGCGGGAGGCACAGATACGCAGTATTTT. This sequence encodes CASSLGPGVAGGTDTQYF.

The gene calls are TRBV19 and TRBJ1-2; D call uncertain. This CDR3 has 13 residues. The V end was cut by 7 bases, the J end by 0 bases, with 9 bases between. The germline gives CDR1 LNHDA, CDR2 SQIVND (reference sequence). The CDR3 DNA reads TGTGCCAGTACCGGGCCGGCTAACTATGGCTACACCTTC. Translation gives CASTGPANYGYTF.

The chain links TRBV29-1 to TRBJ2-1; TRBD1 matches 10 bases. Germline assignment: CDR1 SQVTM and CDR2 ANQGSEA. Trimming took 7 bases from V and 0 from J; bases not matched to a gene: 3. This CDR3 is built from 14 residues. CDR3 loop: CSAGQGGSYNEQFF. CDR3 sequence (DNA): TGCAGCGCTGGACAGGGGGGCTCCTACAATGAGCAGTTCTTC.

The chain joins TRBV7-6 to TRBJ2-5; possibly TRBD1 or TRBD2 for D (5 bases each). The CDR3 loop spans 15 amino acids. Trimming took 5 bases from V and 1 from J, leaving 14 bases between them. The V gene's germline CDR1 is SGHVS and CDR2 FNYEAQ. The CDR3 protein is CASSAFRGPQETQYF. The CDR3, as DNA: TGTGCCAGCAGCGCCTTCCGGGGCCCCCAAGAGACCCAGTACTTC.

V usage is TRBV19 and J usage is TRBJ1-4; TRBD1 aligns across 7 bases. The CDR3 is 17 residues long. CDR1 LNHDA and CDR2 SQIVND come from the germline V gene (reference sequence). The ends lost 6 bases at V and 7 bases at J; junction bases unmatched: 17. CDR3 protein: CASSALPDRAKFEKLFF. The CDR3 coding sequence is TGTGCCAGTAGCGCCTTACCTGACAGGGCTAAATTTGAAAAACTGTTTTTT.

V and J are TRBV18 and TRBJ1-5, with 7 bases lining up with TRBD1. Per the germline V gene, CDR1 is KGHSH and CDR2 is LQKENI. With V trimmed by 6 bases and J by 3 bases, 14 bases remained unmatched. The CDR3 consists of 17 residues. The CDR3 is CASSRNTGDAFNQPQHF. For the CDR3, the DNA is TGTGCCAGCTCCCGCAACACAGGGGACGCTTTCAATCAGCCCCAGCATTTT.

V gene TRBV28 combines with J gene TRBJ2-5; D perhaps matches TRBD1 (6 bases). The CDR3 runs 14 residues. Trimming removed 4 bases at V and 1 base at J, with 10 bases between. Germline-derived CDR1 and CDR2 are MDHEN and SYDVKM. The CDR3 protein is CASSWTALQETQYF. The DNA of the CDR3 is TGTGCCAGCAGTTGGACAGCACTCCAAGAGACCCAGTACTTC.

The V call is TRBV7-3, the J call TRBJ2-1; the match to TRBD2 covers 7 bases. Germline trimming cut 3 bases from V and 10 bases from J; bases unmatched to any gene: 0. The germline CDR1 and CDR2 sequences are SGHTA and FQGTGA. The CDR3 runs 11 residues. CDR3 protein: CASSFGGEQFF. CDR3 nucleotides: TGTGCCAGCAGCTTCGGGGGGGAGCAGTTCTTC.

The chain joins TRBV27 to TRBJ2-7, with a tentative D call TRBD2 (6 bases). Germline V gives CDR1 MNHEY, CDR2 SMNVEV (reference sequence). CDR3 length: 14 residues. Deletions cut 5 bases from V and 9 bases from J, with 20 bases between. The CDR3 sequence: CASSPRDGGVGQYF. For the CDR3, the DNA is TGTGCCAGCAGTCCCCGGGACGGAGGGGTCGGGCAGTACTTC.

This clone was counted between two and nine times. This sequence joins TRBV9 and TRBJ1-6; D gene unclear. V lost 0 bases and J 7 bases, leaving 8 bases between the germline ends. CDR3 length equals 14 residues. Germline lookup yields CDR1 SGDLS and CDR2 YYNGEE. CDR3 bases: TGTGCCAGCAGCGTAGGACACGACAATTCACCCCTCCACTTT. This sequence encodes CASSVGHDNSPLHF.

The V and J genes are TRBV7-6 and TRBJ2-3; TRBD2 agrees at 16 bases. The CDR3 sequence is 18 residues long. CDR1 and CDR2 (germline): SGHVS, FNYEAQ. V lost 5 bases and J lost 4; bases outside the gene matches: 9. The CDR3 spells CASSPGTSGRAYADTQYF. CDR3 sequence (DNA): TGTGCCAGCAGCCCCGGGACTAGCGGGAGGGCCTACGCAGATACGCAGTATTTT.

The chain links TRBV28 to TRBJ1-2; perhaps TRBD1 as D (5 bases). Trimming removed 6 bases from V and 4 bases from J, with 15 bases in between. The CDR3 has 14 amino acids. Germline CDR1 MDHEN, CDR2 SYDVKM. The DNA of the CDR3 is TGTGCCAGCAGATCTGAGGGGATGACCTATGGCTACACCTTC. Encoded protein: CASRSEGMTYGYTF.

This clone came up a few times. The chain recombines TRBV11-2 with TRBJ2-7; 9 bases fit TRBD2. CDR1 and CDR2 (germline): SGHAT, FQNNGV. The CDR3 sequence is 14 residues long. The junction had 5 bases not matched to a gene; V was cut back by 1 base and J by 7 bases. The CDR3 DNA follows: TGTGCCAGCAGCTTAGTTTTTAGCGGGGGTGAGCAGTACTTC. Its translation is CASSLVFSGGEQYF. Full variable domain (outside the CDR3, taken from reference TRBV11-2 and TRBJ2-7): EAGVAQSPRYKIIEKRQSVAFWCNPISGHATLYWYQQILGQGPKLLIQFQNNGVVDDSQLPKDRFSAERLKGVDSTLKIQPAKLEDSAVYLCASSLVFSGGEQYFGPGTRLTVT.

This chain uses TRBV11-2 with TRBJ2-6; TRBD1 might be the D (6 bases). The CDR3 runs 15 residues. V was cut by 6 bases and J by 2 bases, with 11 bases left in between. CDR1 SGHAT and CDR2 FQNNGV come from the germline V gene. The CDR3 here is CASRETGTGANVLTF. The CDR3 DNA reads TGTGCCAGCAGAGAAACAGGGACTGGGGCCAACGTCCTGACTTTC.

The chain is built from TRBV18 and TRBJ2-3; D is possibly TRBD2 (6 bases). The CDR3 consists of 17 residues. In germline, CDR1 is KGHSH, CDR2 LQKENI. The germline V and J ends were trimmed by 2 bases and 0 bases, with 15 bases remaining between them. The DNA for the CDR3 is TGTGCCAGCTCACCAATAATAATAGCGGATAGCACAGATACGCAGTATTTT. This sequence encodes CASSPIIIADSTDTQYF. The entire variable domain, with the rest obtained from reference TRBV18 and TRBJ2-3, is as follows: NAGVMQNPRHLVRRRGQEARLRCSPMKGHSHVYWYRQLPEEGLKFMVYLQKENIIDESGMPKERFSAEFPKEGPSILRIQQVVRGDSAAYFCASSPIIIADSTDTQYFGPGTRLTVL.

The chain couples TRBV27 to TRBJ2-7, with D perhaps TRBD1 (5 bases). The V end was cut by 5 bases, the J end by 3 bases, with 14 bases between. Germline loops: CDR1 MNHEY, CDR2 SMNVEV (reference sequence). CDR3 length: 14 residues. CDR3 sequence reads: CASSRQQLSYEQYF. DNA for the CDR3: TGTGCCAGCAGTCGACAGCAGCTTAGCTACGAGCAGTACTTC.

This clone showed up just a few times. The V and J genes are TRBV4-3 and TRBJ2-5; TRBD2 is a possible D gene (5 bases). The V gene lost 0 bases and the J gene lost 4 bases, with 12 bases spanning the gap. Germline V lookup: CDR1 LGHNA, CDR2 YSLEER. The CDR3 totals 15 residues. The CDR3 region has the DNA TGCGCCAGCAGCCAAGATCCCGGGGATGGAGAGACCCAGTACTTC. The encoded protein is CASSQDPGDGETQYF.

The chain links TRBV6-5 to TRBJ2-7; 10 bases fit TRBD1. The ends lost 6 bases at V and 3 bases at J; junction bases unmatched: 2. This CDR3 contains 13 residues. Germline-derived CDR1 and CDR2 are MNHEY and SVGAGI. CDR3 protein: CASRRDRGYEQYF. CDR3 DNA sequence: TGTGCCAGCAGGCGGGACAGGGGCTACGAGCAGTACTTC.

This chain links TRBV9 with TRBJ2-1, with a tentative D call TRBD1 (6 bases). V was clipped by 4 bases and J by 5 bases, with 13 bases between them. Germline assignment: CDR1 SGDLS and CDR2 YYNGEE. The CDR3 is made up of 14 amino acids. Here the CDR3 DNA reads TGTGCCAGCAGCCTACGACAGGCCCACAATGAGCAGTTCTTC. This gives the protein CASSLRQAHNEQFF.

CDR3 sequence reads: CASSLSGGFTYEQYF. The CDR3 nucleotides read TGTGCCAGCAGTTTAAGCGGGGGGTTCACCTACGAGCAGTACTTC. This rearrangement joins TRBV28 to TRBJ2-7; 9 positions agree with TRBD2. V was clipped by 2 bases and J by 2 bases; unmatched bases: 4. The CDR3 totals 15 residues. Germline V gives CDR1 MDHEN, CDR2 SYDVKM.